This T cell receptor beta chain originates from a study of shared clonotypes between healthy human individuals. Study-level background: Donors had three CD4 naive, three CD4 memory, two CD8 naive and one CD8 memory plate apiece. Findings and limits, study-wide: With a few donors compared, around 5% of naive CD4 clonotypes were shared.

The investigators split CD4+ cells into a CD45RA+ naive subset and a CD45RA-negative memory subset. Method: immunoSEQ multiplex PCR; TCRdb's copy keeps in-frame clones and lacks some. This sample has approximately 1.5 million clones, with 95% to 99% found just once. On this clone itself: Its specificity is not known.

The CDR3 has 15 amino acids. Germline lookup yields CDR1 WNHNN and CDR2 SYGVQD (reference sequence). The V and J ends lost 4 bases and 3 bases, in that order; junction bases with no gene match: 1. The clonotype was recovered from a man aged 30 to 45 in good health. V gene TRBV10-1 combines with J gene TRBJ2-3, with 13 bases that match TRBD2. The source material was naive CD4+ T cells sorted from blood. As to subset: CD45RA+ positively selected. The CDR3 nucleotides are TGCGCCAGCAGTGGGACTAGCGGGAGTACAGATACGCAGTATTTT. Its translation is CASSGTSGSTDTQYF.